These T cell receptor beta chains were read from a single sample in a study of shared clonotypes between healthy human individuals. The method was immunoSEQ multiplex PCR; TCRdb's version includes in-frame clones alone and lacks a portion of them. The sample lists approximately 2,300,000 clones; about 90% were seen once. The specimen sequenced was naive CD4+ T cells from PBMCs. The source is a man aged 18 to 35 in good health. Some clones in this sample may be carry-over from other donors' samples. Each CDR3 is given with its conserved first and last residue. Each record gives: V gene, clone size, CDR3 protein. Clone size is given for some rows only: seen once, a few or many times, or a class if the clone is expanded.

v_call: TRBV6-6; clone_size: .; cdr3_aa: CASRNRVQGEKLFF
v_call: TRBV5-4; clone_size: .; cdr3_aa: CASSLELAGAISYNEQFF
v_call: TRBV6-1; clone_size: .; cdr3_aa: CASSESRLPTGIGIQYF
v_call: TRBV7-2; clone_size: .; cdr3_aa: CASSLGLAVNEQFF
v_call: TRBV15; clone_size: .; cdr3_aa: CATSRPSGTARGTTQYF
v_call: TRBV28; clone_size: .; cdr3_aa: CASRGGGASYNEQFF
v_call: TRBV28; clone_size: .; cdr3_aa: CASSFPTTGAHSNQPQHF
v_call: TRBV7-9; clone_size: .; cdr3_aa: CASSTPNEKLFF
v_call: TRBV7-2; clone_size: .; cdr3_aa: CASSLRLDGLTDTQYF
v_call: TRBV11-2; clone_size: once; cdr3_aa: CASSQDRLNQPQHF
v_call: TRBV6-6; clone_size: .; cdr3_aa: CASTPSGTYEQYF
v_call: TRBV4-2; clone_size: .; cdr3_aa: CASSSGQGAGYGYTF
v_call: TRBV30; clone_size: .; cdr3_aa: CAWSVWRGGHEQYF
v_call: TRBV28; clone_size: .; cdr3_aa: CASSQPGQQGGPQHF
v_call: TRBV5-1; clone_size: .; cdr3_aa: CASSSGLAGTTEQFF
v_call: TRBV5-1; clone_size: .; cdr3_aa: CASSLEYASHEQYF
v_call: TRBV28; clone_size: .; cdr3_aa: CASISSGRAYGEQYF
v_call: TRBV6-1; clone_size: .; cdr3_aa: CASSEILRDSRGQYF
v_call: TRBV7-9; clone_size: .; cdr3_aa: CASSHNRDSNQPQHF
v_call: TRBV11-1; clone_size: .; cdr3_aa: CASSLSDYEQYF
v_call: TRBV28; clone_size: .; cdr3_aa: CASSSTYYEQYF
v_call: TRBV19; clone_size: .; cdr3_aa: CASSIGDRANDIQYF
v_call: TRBV4-2; clone_size: .; cdr3_aa: CASSQMALQEVGNTIYF
v_call: TRBV30; clone_size: .; cdr3_aa: CAWSAEEKLFF
v_call: TRBV7-9; clone_size: .; cdr3_aa: CASSGDRDEQYF
v_call: TRBV30; clone_size: .; cdr3_aa: CAWSWGPNTDTQYF
v_call: TRBV28; clone_size: .; cdr3_aa: CASSLPGSSYEQYF
v_call: TRBV6-1; clone_size: .; cdr3_aa: CAGKFAGGRYGYTF
v_call: TRBV5-1; clone_size: .; cdr3_aa: CASSLEGIYDNEQFF
v_call: TRBV9; clone_size: .; cdr3_aa: CASSVEIGGKLFF
v_call: TRBV14; clone_size: .; cdr3_aa: CASSQRPDHRDTQYF
v_call: TRBV9; clone_size: .; cdr3_aa: CASSVARTGTEAFF
v_call: TRBV10-1; clone_size: .; cdr3_aa: CASSAGYEQYF
v_call: TRBV5-1; clone_size: .; cdr3_aa: CASSTLAGSSYEQYF
v_call: TRBV9; clone_size: .; cdr3_aa: CASSPRTGSYTEAFF
v_call: TRBV4-1; clone_size: .; cdr3_aa: CASSLNGPGDEKLFF
v_call: TRBV29-1; clone_size: .; cdr3_aa: CSVVGRYTDTQYF
v_call: TRBV7-8; clone_size: .; cdr3_aa: CASSFVGAGETQYF
v_call: TRBV9; clone_size: .; cdr3_aa: CASSSRTGKTDTQYF
v_call: TRBV9; clone_size: .; cdr3_aa: CASSTGTGPIYEQYF
v_call: TRBV20-1; clone_size: .; cdr3_aa: CSANRVSEAFF
v_call: TRBV15; clone_size: .; cdr3_aa: CATSRGDANTGELFF
v_call: TRBV27; clone_size: .; cdr3_aa: CASSRGQGRETQYF
v_call: TRBV19; clone_size: .; cdr3_aa: CASLIPGRPNTGELFF
v_call: TRBV7-9; clone_size: .; cdr3_aa: CASSSGRNQETQYF
v_call: TRBV6-1; clone_size: .; cdr3_aa: CASSEARQAKNIQYF
v_call: TRBV7-2; clone_size: once; cdr3_aa: CASSSINRDGNYGYTF
v_call: TRBV29-1; clone_size: few; cdr3_aa: CSVNSPLTPWTEAFF
v_call: TRBV5-4; clone_size: .; cdr3_aa: CASSSPGVNYGYTF
v_call: TRBV6-6; clone_size: .; cdr3_aa: CASSYSNPVNNEQFF
v_call: TRBV7-9; clone_size: .; cdr3_aa: CASGGGVVNTEAFF
v_call: TRBV9; clone_size: .; cdr3_aa: CASSQGGETQYF